This T cell receptor (beta chain) was retrieved from a study of OX40 agonist ivuxolimab in advanced cancers. General study findings and limits: The study observed clonal expansion of CD4+ and CD8+ blood T cells by week 6 at 0.1 to 3.0 mg/kg. With doses of 0.1-3.0 mg/kg, partial responders showed among the lowest clonal expansion. The study found that CD8+ T cells averaged more expanded clones than CD4+.

Here immunoSEQ multiplex PCR was the method, and the copy in TCRdb shows in-frame clones only, minus some. The repertoire holds about 33,000 clones, with more than 80% as singletons. V dropped 0 bases and J dropped 1 base, with 8 bases sitting between them. In germline, CDR1 is SGDLS, CDR2 YYNGEE. There are 14 residues in the CDR3. Regarding this clone: Its matching antigen is unknown.

Anyone with autoimmune disease history or systemic immunosuppression was excluded. The rearrangement joins TRBV9 to TRBJ2-7; no clear D. This TCR came from an adult with an advanced solid tumor such as melanoma, head and neck, liver or kidney cancer. The specimen was CD4+ or CD8+ T cells sorted from blood, collected in a trial of the OX40 agonist ivuxolimab. The CDR3 DNA is TGTGCCAGCAGCGTAGCTGAGGAATCCTACGAGCAGTACTTC. This gives the protein CASSVAEESYEQYF.